The 11 T cell receptor beta chains reported below all come from one sample, sequenced in a study of T-cell memory formation after mild COVID-19. In TCRdb, the 5' RACE reads were re-called with MiXCR into one record per CDR3 protein. The sample shows 50,000 to 75,000 distinct CDR3 sequences, about a tenth of them seen only once. Sequencing was performed on PBMCs or a T cell subset sorted from them (not recorded which). These TCRs come from a man between 18 and 35 years old who had mild COVID-19 (a few samples of this study predate the infection). Cell type and time point are not known.

The V gene is TRBV5-1, the J gene TRBJ2-2; TRBD2 aligns across 11 bases. The length of the CDR3 is 17 residues. Per the germline V gene, CDR1 is SGHRS and CDR2 is YFSETQ. Losses at the gene ends were 4 bases for V and 4 bases for J; bases not matched to a gene: 9. CDR3 in DNA: TGCGCCAGCAGCGCCACTAGCGGGGGCTTGGGCACCGGGGAGCTGTTTTTT. Protein product: CASSATSGGLGTGELFF.

The rearrangement joins TRBV6-6 to TRBJ1-5; a possible D gene is TRBD1 (6 bases). The germline CDR1 and CDR2 sequences are MNHNY and SVGAGI (reference sequence). Trimming removed 7 bases at V and 5 bases at J, with 9 bases between. The CDR3 length is 12 residues. DNA of the CDR3: TGTGCCAGCAAAAGGGGGGATCAGCCCCAGCATTTT. It is translated as CASKRGDQPQHF.

This clonotype has only a few counts. The chain recombines TRBV4-3 with TRBJ2-3; unclear D gene. CDR1 is LGHNA and CDR2 is YSLEER in the germline V gene. This CDR3 is 15 amino acids long. V lost 3 bases and J 0 bases, leaving 10 bases between the germline ends. CDR3 nucleotides: TGCGCCAGCAGCCAGGAACTGGGCAGCACAGATACGCAGTATTTT. Amino acid sequence: CASSQELGSTDTQYF.

Ten or more counts support this clonotype. In nucleotides, the CDR3 is TGTGCCAGCAGTAGAACAGGGGTCCAAGAGACCCAGTACTTC. Protein: CASSRTGVQETQYF. The chain links TRBV7-2 to TRBJ2-5; 7 positions agree with TRBD1. The junction had 5 bases not matched to a gene; V was cut back by 6 bases and J by 1 base. CDR1 and CDR2 from the germline V gene are SGHTA and FQGNSA. The CDR3 length is 14 residues.

J is TRBJ1-6 and V is TRBV7-2; D is unclear. The germline CDR1 and CDR2 sequences are SGHTA and FQGNSA. This CDR3 is built from 13 residues. The V end was cut by 5 bases, the J end by 4 bases, with 6 bases between. In DNA form, the CDR3 reads TGTGCCAGCAGCACAAGTTATAATTCACCCCTCCACTTT. Protein sequence: CASSTSYNSPLHF.

The CDR3 protein is CASTPPGGGNQPQHF. In DNA form, the CDR3 reads TGTGCCAGCACCCCCCCGGGGGGCGGCAATCAGCCCCAGCATTTT. The chain couples TRBV7-2 to TRBJ1-5; D might be TRBD1 (6 bases). CDR3 length: 15 residues. Germline values: CDR1 SGHTA, CDR2 FQGNSA. The V gene lost 7 bases and the J gene lost 2 bases, with 15 bases spanning the gap.

The chain combines TRBV4-3 with TRBJ2-7; either TRBD1 or TRBD2 may fit D (5 bases each). Germline-derived CDR1 and CDR2 are LGHNA and YSLEER. The CDR3 is made up of 16 amino acids. V lost 1 base to trimming and J lost 2 bases, with 15 bases between them. CDR3 protein: CASSQVLFQGPYEQYF. For the CDR3, the DNA is TGCGCCAGCAGCCAAGTTTTATTTCAGGGACCCTACGAGCAGTACTTC.

The chain couples TRBV11-2 to TRBJ1-5; D unclear. The CDR3 sequence is 14 residues long. Germline assignment: CDR1 SGHAT and CDR2 FQNNGV. V was shortened by 5 bases and J by 4 bases, with 12 bases between the two germline ends. The CDR3 bases are TGTGCCAGCAGCGGGGTGGGTGGGAATCAGCCCCAGCATTTT. Its protein is CASSGVGGNQPQHF.

The chain uses TRBV3-2 and TRBJ1-1; the table assigns TRBD1, which was not confirmed against the DNA. TRBV3-2 is labeled a pseudogene. The length of the CDR3 is 14 residues. CDR3 DNA sequence: TGTGCCAGCAGCCAAGACGAGGACAGGGAGGAAGCTTTCTTT. It encodes CASSQDEDREEAFF.

The chain has TRBV19 and TRBJ2-6, with no clear D. Germline V gene data show CDR1 as LNHDA and CDR2 as SQIVND (reference sequence). The CDR3 has 14 residues. The germline V and J ends were trimmed by 1 base and 2 bases, with 3 bases remaining between them. For the CDR3, the DNA is TGTGCCAGTAGTATAGTGACTGGGGCCAACGTCCTGACTTTC. It is translated as CASSIVTGANVLTF.

The chain recombines TRBV5-1 with TRBJ2-3, with 7 bases identical to TRBD2. The CDR3 is 14 amino acids. J was trimmed by 3 bases and V by 0 bases; bases with no gene match: 1. In germline, CDR1 is SGHRS, CDR2 YFSETQ. The CDR3, as DNA: TGCGCCAGCAGCTTGGCCGGGAGGACAGATACGCAGTATTTT. The encoded protein is CASSLAGRTDTQYF.